A selection of T cell receptor beta chains follows, all from one sample in a study of shared clonotypes between healthy human individuals. The assay was immunoSEQ multiplex PCR, and TCRdb's table has in-frame clones only and misses some. The table has about 1.1 million clones, approximately 80% seen once. The sample comprised memory CD4+ T cells from PBMCs. The source of these receptors is a man aged 18 to 35 in good health. Some clones in this sample may be carry-over from other donors' samples. The CDR3 runs from the conserved cysteine through the conserved F or W. Fields, in order: clone size, J gene, D gene, V gene, CDR3 DNA, CDR3 protein. D genes are given only for firm matches. Rows may omit the clone size; those that give it use once, few, many or a size class.

clone size: -; J gene: TRBJ2-2; D gene: TRBD2; V gene: TRBV7-9; CDR3 DNA: TGTGCCAGCAGCTTCCAAGGACTAGCGGGAAATTTCTTACCCGGGGAGCTGTTTTTT; CDR3 protein: CASSFQGLAGNFLPGELFF
clone size: -; J gene: TRBJ2-7; D gene: -; V gene: TRBV5-4; CDR3 DNA: TGTGCCAGCAGCTCCTTATACGAGCAGTACTTC; CDR3 protein: CASSSLYEQYF
clone size: -; J gene: TRBJ1-3; D gene: TRBD1; V gene: TRBV7-2; CDR3 DNA: TGTGCCAGCAGCTTTCAAACAGGGGGCTCTGGAAACACCATATATTTT; CDR3 protein: CASSFQTGGSGNTIYF
clone size: -; J gene: TRBJ1-1; D gene: -; V gene: TRBV5-1; CDR3 DNA: TGCGCCAGCAGCGCCCTGACAGGAGATGGCACTGAAGCTTTCTTT; CDR3 protein: CASSALTGDGTEAFF
clone size: -; J gene: TRBJ2-7; D gene: TRBD2; V gene: TRBV7-9; CDR3 DNA: TGTGCCAGCAGCTTAGGACTAGCGGAAACCTACGAGCAGTACTTC; CDR3 protein: CASSLGLAETYEQYF
clone size: -; J gene: TRBJ2-3; D gene: TRBD2; V gene: TRBV5-1; CDR3 DNA: TGCGCCAGCAGCTGGGGGGTAACGGGAGGAGACACAGATACGCAGTATTTT; CDR3 protein: CASSWGVTGGDTDTQYF
clone size: -; J gene: TRBJ1-2; D gene: -; V gene: TRBV28; CDR3 DNA: TGTGCCAGCAGTCCCAGTGGACGTAACTATGGCTACACCTTC; CDR3 protein: CASSPSGRNYGYTF
clone size: once; J gene: TRBJ1-1; D gene: TRBD1; V gene: TRBV2; CDR3 DNA: TGTGCCAGCAGAAGACAGGGGATGGCGTACACTGAAGCTTTCTTT; CDR3 protein: CASRRQGMAYTEAFF
clone size: -; J gene: TRBJ1-2; D gene: -; V gene: TRBV2; CDR3 DNA: TGTGCCAGCAGTTTCGCCCTCAGGGGAAATTATGGCTACACCTTC; CDR3 protein: CASSFALRGNYGYTF
clone size: -; J gene: TRBJ2-7; D gene: -; V gene: TRBV5-3; CDR3 DNA: TGTGCCAGAAGCTTATCGGGACGGTACTACGAGCAGTACTTC; CDR3 protein: CARSLSGRYYEQYF
clone size: -; J gene: TRBJ2-2; D gene: TRBD1; V gene: TRBV5-6; CDR3 DNA: TGTGCCAGCAGCCCCGGGACAGGGGACACCGGGGAGCTGTTTTTT; CDR3 protein: CASSPGTGDTGELFF
clone size: -; J gene: TRBJ2-7; D gene: -; V gene: TRBV2; CDR3 DNA: TGTGCCAGCACAGGCGTTACCTACGAGCAGTACTTC; CDR3 protein: CASTGVTYEQYF
clone size: -; J gene: TRBJ2-1; D gene: TRBD2; V gene: TRBV9; CDR3 DNA: TGTGCCAGCAGCGAGGGAGGCCTAGCGGGAGGGAATGAGCAGTTCTTC; CDR3 protein: CASSEGGLAGGNEQFF
clone size: -; J gene: TRBJ1-2; D gene: TRBD1; V gene: TRBV5-1; CDR3 DNA: TGCGCCAGCAGCGCGGGACAGGGAGTCGATGGCTACACCTTC; CDR3 protein: CASSAGQGVDGYTF
clone size: -; J gene: TRBJ2-3; D gene: TRBD1; V gene: TRBV7-3; CDR3 DNA: TGTGCCAGCAGCCCCGGGACAGGGCGCACAGATACGCAGTATTTT; CDR3 protein: CASSPGTGRTDTQYF
clone size: -; J gene: TRBJ1-1; D gene: TRBD1; V gene: TRBV19; CDR3 DNA: TGTGCCAGTATCTTAAGCCGGACAGGGGCTGGAACTGAAGCTTTCTTT; CDR3 protein: CASILSRTGAGTEAFF
clone size: -; J gene: TRBJ2-7; D gene: -; V gene: TRBV18; CDR3 DNA: TGTGCCAGCTCACCGCGACAGATTGAGTCTGAGCTCTCCTACGAGCAGTACTTC; CDR3 protein: CASSPRQIESELSYEQYF
clone size: -; J gene: TRBJ1-3; D gene: -; V gene: TRBV9; CDR3 DNA: TGTGCCAGCAGCGTAGGAGGGACAAGCCCACCCATATATTTT; CDR3 protein: CASSVGGTSPPIYF
clone size: -; J gene: TRBJ2-3; D gene: -; V gene: TRBV7-9; CDR3 DNA: TGTGCCAGCAGCTTTAGTGTGAGATCCGCAGATACGCAGTATTTT; CDR3 protein: CASSFSVRSADTQYF
clone size: -; J gene: TRBJ2-1; D gene: TRBD2; V gene: TRBV27; CDR3 DNA: TGTGCCAGCAGTTTAGGGTCGGGAGGGCCCTCTAGTATACAGTTCTTC; CDR3 protein: CASSLGSGGPSSIQFF
clone size: -; J gene: TRBJ1-2; D gene: TRBD1; V gene: TRBV5-6; CDR3 DNA: TGTGCCAGCAGCAGACAGGGGGAGGCTAACTATGGCTACACCTTC; CDR3 protein: CASSRQGEANYGYTF
clone size: -; J gene: TRBJ2-7; D gene: TRBD1; V gene: TRBV28; CDR3 DNA: TGTGCCAGCAGTTTATTACCGGGACAGGGGGCGGGCGAGCAGTACTTC; CDR3 protein: CASSLLPGQGAGEQYF
clone size: -; J gene: TRBJ1-4; D gene: -; V gene: TRBV5-4; CDR3 DNA: TGTGCCAGCAGCTTGGGGGGGTTGAGTGAAAAACTGTTTTTT; CDR3 protein: CASSLGGLSEKLFF
clone size: -; J gene: TRBJ1-5; D gene: -; V gene: TRBV4-1; CDR3 DNA: TGCGCCAGCCAACCGGGAGATCAGGATCAGCCCCAGCATTTT; CDR3 protein: CASQPGDQDQPQHF
clone size: few; J gene: TRBJ2-2; D gene: TRBD2; V gene: TRBV6-6; CDR3 DNA: TGTGCCAGCAGTTACAGTGCGGGAGTAGGGACCGGGGAGCTGTTTTTT; CDR3 protein: CASSYSAGVGTGELFF
clone size: -; J gene: TRBJ1-2; D gene: -; V gene: TRBV10-2; CDR3 DNA: TGCGCCAGCAGTGAGTCGACAGGAACCAACTATGGCTACACCTTC; CDR3 protein: CASSESTGTNYGYTF
clone size: few; J gene: TRBJ2-3; D gene: -; V gene: TRBV15; CDR3 DNA: TGTGCCACCAGCAGAGGAGGAGATACGCAGTATTTT; CDR3 protein: CATSRGGDTQYF
clone size: -; J gene: TRBJ2-7; D gene: -; V gene: TRBV9; CDR3 DNA: TGTGCCAGCAGCGTAGGAGAGGACGCCACCTACGAGCAGTACTTC; CDR3 protein: CASSVGEDATYEQYF
clone size: -; J gene: TRBJ2-1; D gene: -; V gene: TRBV7-6; CDR3 DNA: TGTGCCAGCAGCCCGGGCCGCGGCGGGCGCAATGAGCAGTTCTTC; CDR3 protein: CASSPGRGGRNEQFF
clone size: -; J gene: TRBJ1-2; D gene: -; V gene: TRBV29-1; CDR3 DNA: TGCAGCGTTGTTAGAGACGGAGACTATGGCTACACCTTC; CDR3 protein: CSVVRDGDYGYTF
clone size: once; J gene: TRBJ2-7; D gene: TRBD1; V gene: TRBV27; CDR3 DNA: TGTGCCAGCAGTTTAGGACAGGGGCCCTACGAGCAGTACTTC; CDR3 protein: CASSLGQGPYEQYF
clone size: -; J gene: TRBJ2-6; D gene: -; V gene: TRBV18; CDR3 DNA: TGTGCCAGCTCACCGGGTACAGGGAACGAGGCCAACGTCCTGACTTTC; CDR3 protein: CASSPGTGNEANVLTF
clone size: -; J gene: TRBJ2-3; D gene: TRBD2; V gene: TRBV14; CDR3 DNA: TGTGCCAGCAGCCTTGGACTAGCGGGGGATACGCAGTATTTT; CDR3 protein: CASSLGLAGDTQYF
clone size: -; J gene: TRBJ2-3; D gene: -; V gene: TRBV11-3; CDR3 DNA: TGTGCCAGCAGCTTAGGTGTGGGTACCTCAGATACGCAGTATTTT; CDR3 protein: CASSLGVGTSDTQYF
clone size: few; J gene: TRBJ1-1; D gene: -; V gene: TRBV30; CDR3 DNA: TGTGCCTGGTGCGGCCAGGCTAACACTGAAGCTTTCTTT; CDR3 protein: CAWCGQANTEAFF
clone size: -; J gene: TRBJ2-2; D gene: -; V gene: TRBV12-5; CDR3 DNA: TGTGCTAGTGGTGACAGGAACACCGGGGAGCTGTTTTTT; CDR3 protein: CASGDRNTGELFF
clone size: -; J gene: TRBJ2-4; D gene: TRBD1; V gene: TRBV19; CDR3 DNA: TGTGCCAGTCAACAGGGGGACTTGGGCAAAAACATTCAGTACTTC; CDR3 protein: CASQQGDLGKNIQYF
clone size: -; J gene: TRBJ2-5; D gene: -; V gene: TRBV29-1; CDR3 DNA: TGCAGCGCTCTAAACGCCGAAGAGACCCAGTACTTC; CDR3 protein: CSALNAEETQYF
clone size: -; J gene: TRBJ2-5; D gene: TRBD2; V gene: TRBV4-1; CDR3 DNA: TGCGCCAGCGAGGGATCGGCTAGCGGGAGCATAGGAGAGACCCAGTACTTC; CDR3 protein: CASEGSASGSIGETQYF
clone size: -; J gene: TRBJ1-2; D gene: -; V gene: TRBV30; CDR3 DNA: TGTGCCTGGAGGGTGGGGGGAGGCTATGGCTACACCTTC; CDR3 protein: CAWRVGGGYGYTF
clone size: -; J gene: TRBJ2-7; D gene: TRBD1; V gene: TRBV4-1; CDR3 DNA: TGCGCCAGCAGCCTACAGGGACAGGGGCCCTACGAGCAGTACTTC; CDR3 protein: CASSLQGQGPYEQYF